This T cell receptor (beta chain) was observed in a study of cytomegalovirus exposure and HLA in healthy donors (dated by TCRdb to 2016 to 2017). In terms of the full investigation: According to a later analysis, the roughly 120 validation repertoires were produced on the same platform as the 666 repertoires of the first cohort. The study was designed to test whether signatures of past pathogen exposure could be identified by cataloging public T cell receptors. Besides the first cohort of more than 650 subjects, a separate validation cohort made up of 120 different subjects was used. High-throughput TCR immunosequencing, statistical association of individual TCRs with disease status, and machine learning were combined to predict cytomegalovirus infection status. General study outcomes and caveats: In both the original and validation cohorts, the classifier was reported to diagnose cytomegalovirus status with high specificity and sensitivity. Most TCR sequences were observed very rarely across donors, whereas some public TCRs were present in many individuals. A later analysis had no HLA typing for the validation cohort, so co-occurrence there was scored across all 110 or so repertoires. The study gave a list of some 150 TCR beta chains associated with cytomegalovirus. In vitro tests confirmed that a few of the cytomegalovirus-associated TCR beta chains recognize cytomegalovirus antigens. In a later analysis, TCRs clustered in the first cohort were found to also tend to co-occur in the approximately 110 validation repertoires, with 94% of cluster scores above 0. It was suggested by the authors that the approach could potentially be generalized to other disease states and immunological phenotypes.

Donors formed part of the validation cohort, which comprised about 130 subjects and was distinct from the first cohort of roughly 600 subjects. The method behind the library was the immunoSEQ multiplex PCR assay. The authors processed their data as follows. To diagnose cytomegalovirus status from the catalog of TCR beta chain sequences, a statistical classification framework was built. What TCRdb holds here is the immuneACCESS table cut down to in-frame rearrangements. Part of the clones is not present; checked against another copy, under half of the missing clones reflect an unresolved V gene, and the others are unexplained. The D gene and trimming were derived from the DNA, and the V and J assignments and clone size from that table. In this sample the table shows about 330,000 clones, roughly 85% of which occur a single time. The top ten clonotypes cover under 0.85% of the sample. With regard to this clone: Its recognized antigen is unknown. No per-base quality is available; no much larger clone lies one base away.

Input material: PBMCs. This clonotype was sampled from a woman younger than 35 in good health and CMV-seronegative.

The CDR3 region reads CASSRPGQAAGYTF. The DNA reads as follows: TGCGCCAGCAGCCGCCCGGGACAGGCGGCGGGCTACACCTTC. The rearrangement joined TRBV4-1 to TRBJ1-2; 8 junctional bases match TRBD1. CDR1 and CDR2 (MGHRA, YSYEKL) derive from the germline V gene. The V end gives up 4 bases and the J end 8 bases, leaving 9 bases in the junction not matched to a gene. Including the terminal cysteine and phenylalanine, the CDR3 comprises 14 residues. CDR3 DNA only is kept here, 42 bases in frame from base 1.